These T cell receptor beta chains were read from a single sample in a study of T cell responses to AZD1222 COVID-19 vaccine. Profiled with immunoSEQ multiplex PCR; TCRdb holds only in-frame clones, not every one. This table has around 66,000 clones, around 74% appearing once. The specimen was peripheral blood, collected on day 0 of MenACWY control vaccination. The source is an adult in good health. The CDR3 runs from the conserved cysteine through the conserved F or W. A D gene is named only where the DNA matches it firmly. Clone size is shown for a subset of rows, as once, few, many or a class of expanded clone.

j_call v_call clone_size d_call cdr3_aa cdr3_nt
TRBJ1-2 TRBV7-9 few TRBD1 CASSSTGTGSYGYTF TGTGCCAGCAGCTCCACCGGGACAGGGAGCTATGGCTACACCTTC
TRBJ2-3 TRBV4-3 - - CASSQVDGDSTDTQYF TGCGCCAGCAGCCAAGTGGATGGAGATAGCACAGATACGCAGTATTTT
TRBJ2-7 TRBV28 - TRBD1 CASSKTGGRYEQYF TGTGCCAGCAGTAAGACAGGGGGCAGGTACGAGCAGTACTTC
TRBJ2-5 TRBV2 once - CASSWGEETQYF TGTGCCAGCAGTTGGGGGGAAGAGACCCAGTACTTC
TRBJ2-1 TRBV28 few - CASSPNPVGNNEQFF TGTGCCAGCAGTCCCAACCCGGTTGGGAACAATGAGCAGTTCTTC
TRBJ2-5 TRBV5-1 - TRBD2 CASSSGTSGVETQYF TGCGCCAGCAGCTCTGGGACTAGCGGGGTCGAGACCCAGTACTTC
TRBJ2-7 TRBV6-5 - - CASKDAGYSYEQYF TGTGCCAGCAAAGATGCAGGTTACTCCTACGAGCAGTACTTC
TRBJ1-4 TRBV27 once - CASSLFPSGEKLFF TGTGCCAGCAGTTTATTCCCTTCGGGTGAAAAACTGTTTTTT
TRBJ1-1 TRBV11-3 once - CASSLYMNTEAFF TGTGCCAGCAGCCTTTACATGAACACTGAAGCTTTCTTT
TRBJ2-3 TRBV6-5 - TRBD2 CATGGEAGGHDTQYF TGTGCCACCGGAGGGGAAGCGGGGGGGCATGATACGCAGTATTTT
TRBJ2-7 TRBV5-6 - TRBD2 CASSLGEGYEQYF TGTGCCAGCAGCTTGGGGGAGGGGTACGAGCAGTACTTC
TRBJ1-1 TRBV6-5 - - CASREALGDTEAFF TGTGCCAGCAGAGAGGCGCTAGGGGACACTGAAGCTTTCTTT
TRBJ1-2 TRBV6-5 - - CASRRYRDYGYTF TGTGCCTCTCGGCGTTACAGGGACTATGGCTACACCTTC
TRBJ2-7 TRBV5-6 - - CASSLSSTITYEQYF TGTGCCAGCAGCTTGAGCAGTACCATAACATACGAGCAGTACTTC
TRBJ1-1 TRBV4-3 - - CASSQGTGLGGGTEAFF TGCGCCAGCAGCCAGGGTACCGGTTTGGGGGGAGGCACTGAAGCTTTCTTT
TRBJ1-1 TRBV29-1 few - CSVSQGTMNTEAFF TGCAGCGTTTCCCAGGGAACGATGAACACTGAAGCTTTCTTT
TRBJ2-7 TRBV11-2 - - CASSPPQGLGEQYF TGTGCCAGCAGCCCCCCCCAAGGGTTGGGGGAGCAGTACTTC
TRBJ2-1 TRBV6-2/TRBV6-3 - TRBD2 CASSPSSGKNEQFF TGTGCCAGCAGTCCGTCTAGCGGGAAAAATGAGCAGTTCTTC
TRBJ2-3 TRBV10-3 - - CATLGASTDTQYF TGTGCCACCCTGGGGGCTAGCACAGATACGCAGTATTTT
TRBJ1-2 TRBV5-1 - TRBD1 CASSPRQGTNYGYTF TGCGCCAGCAGCCCAAGACAGGGGACTAACTATGGCTACACCTTC
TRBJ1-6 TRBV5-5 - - CASSLRRINSPLHF TGTGCCAGCAGCTTACGACGGATTAATTCACCCCTCCACTTT
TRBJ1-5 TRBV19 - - CASGDVSNQPQHF TGTGCCAGCGGGGACGTATCCAATCAGCCCCAGCATTTT
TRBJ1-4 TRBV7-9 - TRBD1 CASSTPTGGGEKLFF TGTGCCAGCAGCACCCCGACAGGGGGAGGAGAAAAACTGTTTTTT
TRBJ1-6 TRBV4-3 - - CASSKDRDRGSPLHF TGCGCCAGCAGCAAGGACCGGGACCGGGGATCACCCCTCCACTTT
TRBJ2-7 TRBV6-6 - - CASSYGDGEQYF TGTGCCAGCAGTTACGGAGACGGCGAGCAGTACTTC
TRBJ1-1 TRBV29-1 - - CSVVAGWTEAFF TGCAGCGTTGTAGCAGGGTGGACTGAAGCTTTCTTT
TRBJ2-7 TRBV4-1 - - CASSWGPSYEQYF TGCGCCAGCAGTTGGGGACCCTCCTACGAGCAGTACTTC
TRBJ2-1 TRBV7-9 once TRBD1 CASSSGQLFAEQFF TGTGCCAGCAGCTCGGGACAGCTCTTTGCTGAGCAGTTCTTC
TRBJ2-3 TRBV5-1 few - CASSLSESTDTQYF TGCGCCAGCAGCCTTAGCGAGAGCACAGATACGCAGTATTTT
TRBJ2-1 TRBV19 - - CASSTGGGSEQFF TGTGCCAGTAGTACCGGCGGGGGCAGTGAGCAGTTCTTC
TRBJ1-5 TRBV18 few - CASSSGGNQPQHF TGTGCCAGCTCATCAGGGGGCAATCAGCCCCAGCATTTT
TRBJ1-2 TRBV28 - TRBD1 CASSPGQVSGYTF TGTGCCAGCAGTCCGGGACAGGTGTCCGGCTACACCTTC
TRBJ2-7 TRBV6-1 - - CASSDWEDRQYF TGTGCCAGCAGTGATTGGGAGGACAGGCAGTACTTC
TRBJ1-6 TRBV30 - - CATDARTNSPLHF TGTGCCACAGACGCGAGGACTAATTCACCCCTCCACTTT
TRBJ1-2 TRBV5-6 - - CASSSDLPGGYTF TGTGCCAGCAGCTCGGACCTTCCGGGTGGCTACACCTTC
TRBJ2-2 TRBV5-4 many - CASSLAGLATGELFF TGTGCCAGCAGCTTGGCCGGGCTAGCGACCGGGGAGCTGTTTTTT
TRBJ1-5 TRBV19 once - CASSTGADQPQHF TGTGCCAGTAGTACGGGGGCGGATCAGCCCCAGCATTTT
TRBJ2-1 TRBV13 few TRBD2 CASRFLAASYNEQFF TGTGCCAGCAGATTCCTAGCGGCCTCCTACAATGAGCAGTTCTTC
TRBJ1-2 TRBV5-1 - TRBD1 CASSMTGGDYGYTF TGCGCCAGCAGCATGACAGGGGGCGACTATGGCTACACCTTC
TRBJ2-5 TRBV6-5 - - CASSPDETQYF TGTGCCAGCAGTCCTGACGAGACCCAGTACTTC
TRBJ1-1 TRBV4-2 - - CASSHPGGTEAFF TGTGCCAGCAGCCATCCAGGAGGCACTGAAGCTTTCTTT
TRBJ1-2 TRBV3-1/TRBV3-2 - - CASSQDSRANYGYTF TGTGCCAGCAGCCAAGATTCGCGGGCCAACTATGGCTACACCTTC
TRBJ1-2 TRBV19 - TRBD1 CASSRGPDYGYTF TGTGCCAGTAGCAGGGGGCCGGACTATGGCTACACCTTC
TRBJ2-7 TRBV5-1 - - CASSTGALSSYEQYF TGCGCCAGCAGCACCGGAGCCCTTAGCTCCTACGAGCAGTACTTC
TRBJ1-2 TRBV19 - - CASSIDQGWYGYTF TGTGCCAGTAGTATAGATCAGGGCTGGTATGGCTACACCTTC
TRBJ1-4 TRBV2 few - CASTEGLGTNEKLFF TGTGCCAGCACCGAGGGCCTGGGAACTAATGAAAAACTGTTTTTT
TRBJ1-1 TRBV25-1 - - CASSSKRGTEAFF TGTGCCAGCAGTTCGAAACGGGGCACTGAAGCTTTCTTT
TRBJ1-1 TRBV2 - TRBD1 CASRPTGVGEAFF TGTGCCAGCAGGCCCACAGGGGTAGGAGAAGCTTTCTTT